The rows below give T cell receptor beta chains drawn from one sample of a study of vaccination effects on CD4 cells after COVID-19. These receptors' antigens are unknown. Profiled with immunoSEQ multiplex PCR; TCRdb holds only in-frame clones, not every one. The profile shows about 70,000 clones, around 70% of them singletons. Source: CD4+ T cells from PBMCs cultured with HIV peptides, taken before COVID-19 vaccination. All receptors derive from a human donor who had a prior SARS-CoV-2 infection. CDR3s include the opening cysteine and the closing phenylalanine or tryptophan. D genes are given only for firm matches. Not all rows give a size; the values are once, few, many and, for expanded clones, a class.

.	TRBV14	15	TRBJ1-6	TRBD1	CASSQWTGTESPLHF	TGTGCCAGCAGCCAATGGACAGGGACGGAATCACCCCTCCACTTT
few	TRBV2	15	TRBJ2-7	.	CASTLAGTLSYEQYF	TGTGCCAGCACCCTTGCCGGGACATTATCCTACGAGCAGTACTTC
.	TRBV5-1	14	TRBJ2-2	.	CASRVEPNTGELFF	TGCGCCAGCAGGGTTGAGCCGAACACCGGGGAGCTGTTTTTT
.	TRBV5-1	14	TRBJ2-3	TRBD1	CASRNTGGSDTQYF	TGCGCCAGCAGAAACACAGGGGGCTCAGATACGCAGTATTTT
.	TRBV20-1	11	TRBJ2-7	.	CSARDPPLLYF	TGCAGTGCTAGAGATCCACCTCTTTTGTACTTC
.	TRBV10-3	14	TRBJ2-7	TRBD2	CAIRGLAASYEQYF	TGTGCCATCAGAGGACTAGCGGCCTCCTACGAGCAGTACTTC
.	TRBV7-9	14	TRBJ1-5	TRBD1	CASSNQGDNQPQHF	TGTGCCAGCAGTAATCAGGGGGACAATCAGCCCCAGCATTTT
.	TRBV7-9	13	TRBJ2-7	.	CASSLRGARSQYF	TGTGCCAGCAGCTTAAGAGGGGCACGTTCGCAGTACTTC
.	TRBV2	15	TRBJ2-7	.	CASSETLQNRDEQYF	TGTGCCAGCAGTGAAACGTTACAAAATCGGGACGAGCAGTACTTC
.	TRBV4-3	17	TRBJ1-3	TRBD1	CASSQHPGRDSGNTIYF	TGCGCCAGCAGCCAACACCCGGGACGGGACAGTGGAAACACCATATATTTT
few	TRBV27	14	TRBJ2-3	.	CATRLGISTDTQYF	TGTGCCACCCGTCTGGGGATTAGCACAGATACGCAGTATTTT
.	TRBV3-1/TRBV3-2	14	TRBJ1-2	.	CASSSQTSLGGYTF	TGTGCCAGCAGCTCCCAGACTTCACTGGGTGGCTACACCTTC
few	TRBV7-2	14	TRBJ1-4	.	CASSLMGSNEKLFF	TGTGCCAGCAGCCTAATGGGCTCCAATGAAAAACTGTTTTTT
.	TRBV3-1/TRBV3-2	15	TRBJ2-5	TRBD2	CASSRLAGLGETQYF	TGTGCCAGCAGCCGACTAGCGGGATTGGGGGAGACCCAGTACTTC
few	TRBV5-4	17	TRBJ2-1	TRBD2	CASSSGTSGSSYNEQFF	TGTGCCAGCAGCTCCGGGACTAGCGGGAGCTCCTACAATGAGCAGTTCTTC
few	TRBV19	14	TRBJ2-2	.	CASSIPQGAGELFF	TGTGCCAGTAGTATTCCCCAGGGAGCCGGGGAGCTGTTTTTT
.	TRBV7-8	16	TRBJ1-1	.	CASSPRSGPGREKAFF	TGTGCCAGCAGCCCACGGAGTGGGCCAGGTAGGGAAAAAGCTTTCTTT
.	TRBV3-1/TRBV3-2	15	TRBJ1-5	.	CASSQGGSWGQPQHF	TGTGCCAGCAGCCAAGGGGGATCTTGGGGTCAGCCCCAGCATTTT
.	TRBV3-1/TRBV3-2	17	TRBJ1-6	.	CASSQDLVSSYNSPLHF	TGTGCCAGCAGCCAAGATCTCGTCTCATCCTATAATTCACCCCTCCACTTT
few	TRBV5-6	14	TRBJ1-6	.	CASTSPLYGSPLHF	TGTGCCAGCACCTCACCTCTTTATGGTTCACCCCTCCACTTT
once	TRBV6-2/TRBV6-3	14	TRBJ2-5	TRBD2	CASSHGGSWETQYF	TGTGCCAGCAGCCACGGGGGGTCCTGGGAGACCCAGTACTTC
few	TRBV29-1	15	TRBJ2-2	.	CSVAGSVRNTGELFF	TGCAGCGTTGCAGGGTCGGTAAGGAACACCGGGGAGCTGTTTTTT
few	TRBV10-3	16	TRBJ2-3	TRBD2	CAISEDSGGGRGTQYF	TGTGCCATCAGTGAGGATAGCGGGGGGGGACGAGGTACGCAGTATTTT
.	TRBV10-3	14	TRBJ2-3	.	CAISPGLSTDTQYF	TGTGCCATCAGTCCGGGACTTTCCACAGATACGCAGTATTTT
many	TRBV6-6	12	TRBJ1-2	TRBD1	CASWTGNYGYTF	TGTGCCAGCTGGACAGGGAACTATGGCTACACCTTC
.	TRBV27	16	TRBJ2-7	TRBD2	CASSPRGWEGTYEQYF	TGTGCCAGCAGTCCGCGCGGGTGGGAGGGCACCTACGAGCAGTACTTC
.	TRBV29-1	14	TRBJ2-1	TRBD1	CSVARTGGRNEQFF	TGCAGCGTTGCTAGGACAGGGGGCAGGAATGAGCAGTTCTTC
.	TRBV7-2	15	TRBJ2-1	TRBD2	CASNPGGALYNEQFF	TGTGCCAGCAACCCCGGGGGGGCCCTCTACAATGAGCAGTTCTTC
.	TRBV2	14	TRBJ2-1	TRBD1	CASRWTGLINEQFF	TGTGCCAGCAGATGGACAGGGTTGATCAATGAGCAGTTCTTC
.	TRBV27	15	TRBJ2-7	.	CASSPSFGTSYEQYF	TGTGCCAGCAGTCCCTCCTTCGGGACCTCCTACGAGCAGTACTTC
few	TRBV5-1	16	TRBJ2-3	TRBD2	CASSYGGATTTDTQYF	TGCGCCAGCAGCTACGGGGGGGCTACGACAACGGATACGCAGTATTTT
.	TRBV19	12	TRBJ2-3	.	CASIRWADTQYF	TGTGCCAGTATACGATGGGCAGATACGCAGTATTTT
.	TRBV2	14	TRBJ2-3	.	CASSAAMYTDTQYF	TGTGCCAGCAGTGCGGCTATGTACACAGATACGCAGTATTTT
few	TRBV5-8	13	TRBJ2-7	.	CASSRRRTYEQYF	TGTGCCAGCAGCCGCAGGCGTACCTACGAGCAGTACTTC
.	TRBV5-1	18	TRBJ2-5	.	CASSFPLGQEAGVGAQYF	TGCGCCAGCAGCTTCCCTCTTGGGCAGGAGGCCGGTGTTGGTGCCCAGTACTTC
.	TRBV13	14	TRBJ2-5	TRBD2	CASSPVAGAETQYF	TGTGCCAGCAGCCCCGTAGCGGGCGCGGAGACCCAGTACTTC
.	TRBV12-3/TRBV12-4	13	TRBJ1-1	.	CASSLRDGQEAFF	TGTGCCAGCAGTTTAAGGGACGGACAAGAAGCTTTCTTT